Below, 29 T cell receptor beta chains from the same sample are listed, as sequenced in a study of T cells expressing NK-cell markers. TCRdb reanalyzed the 5' RACE reads, giving one entry per CDR3 protein sequence and no DNA. The sample's table shows about 32,000 distinct CDR3 sequences. Sequencing was performed on blood T cells: a sorted CD56 or NKG2C T cell subset, CD4+ or CD8+ T cells, or bulk PBMC T cells (not recorded which). The receptors stem from a woman between 18 and 69 years old in good health.

The chain has TRBV7-6 and TRBJ2-3; the TCRdb D gene call, TRBD1, has no DNA to confirm it. The CDR3 is 17 residues long. Germline lookup yields CDR1 SGHVS and CDR2 FNYEAQ. The CDR3 here is CASSYRGGSGGTDTQYF. The full variable domain, rest sourced from reference TRBV7-6 and TRBJ2-3, is GAGVSQSPRYKVTKRGQDVALRCDPISGHVSLYWYRQALGQGPEFLTYFNYEAQQDKSGLPNDRFSAERPEGSISTLTIQRTEQRDSAMYRCASSYRGGSGGTDTQYFGPGTRLTVL.

The rearrangement uses TRBV2 and TRBJ2-7. Germline V CDR1 and CDR2: SNHLY, FYNNEI. The CDR3 extends over 16 amino acids. CDR3 sequence: CASRNRLDTPAYEQYF.

The chain joins TRBV3-1 to TRBJ2-1; TCRdb returns TRBD2, unconfirmable since there is no DNA. The germline gives CDR1 LGHDT, CDR2 YNNKEL (reference sequence). The CDR3 runs to 17 residues. The CDR3 sequence is CASSLKWAGGSYNEQFF.

The chain uses TRBV7-2 and TRBJ2-3. There are 15 residues in the CDR3. The germline V gene encodes CDR1 SGHTA and CDR2 FQGNSA. The CDR3 sequence is CASSPSGSVTDTQYF.

The V call is TRBV20-1, the J call TRBJ1-1; with no DNA, the TCRdb D assignment of TRBD1 cannot be verified. The length of the CDR3 is 13 residues. CDR1 DFQATT and CDR2 SNEGSKA come from the germline V gene (reference sequence). The chain's CDR3 is CSASLGTGLEAFF.

J is TRBJ1-1 and V is TRBV27. This CDR3 comprises 13 residues. The V gene's germline CDR1 is MNHEY and CDR2 SMNVEV (reference sequence). The CDR3 loop is CASSLYMNTEAFF.

This rearrangement joins TRBV7-6 to TRBJ1-5; TCRdb's D gene call, TRBD1, goes unchecked for lack of DNA. The CDR3 extends over 18 amino acids. Germline CDR1 and CDR2: SGHVS and FNYEAQ. The CDR3 loop reads CASSANGTGIFSNQPQHF. The full variable domain, completed using reference TRBV7-6 and TRBJ1-5, is GAGVSQSPRYKVTKRGQDVALRCDPISGHVSLYWYRQALGQGPEFLTYFNYEAQQDKSGLPNDRFSAERPEGSISTLTIQRTEQRDSAMYRCASSANGTGIFSNQPQHFGDGTRLSIL.

V usage is TRBV19 and J usage is TRBJ2-1. Germline lookup yields CDR1 LNHDA and CDR2 SQIVND (reference sequence). The CDR3 covers 15 residues. The CDR3 here is CASSISGSSYNEQFF.

The gene calls are TRBV7-9 and TRBJ2-3; TCRdb designates TRBD2, a call that cannot be tested without DNA. Germline-derived CDR1 and CDR2 are SEHNR and FQNEAQ (reference sequence). The CDR3 runs 11 residues. The CDR3 is CASSLGAVQYF.

This chain uses TRBV19 with TRBJ2-1; TCRdb picks TRBD1, but there is no DNA to check that call. The CDR3 loop spans 11 amino acids. Germline V lookup: CDR1 LNHDA, CDR2 SQIVND (reference sequence). The CDR3 is CASGTVYEQFF.

The rearrangement links TRBV11-2 to TRBJ1-5; TCRdb calls TRBD1, which cannot be checked without DNA. Per germline, CDR1 SGHAT and CDR2 FQNNGV. This CDR3 has 15 amino acids. CDR3 region: CASSAPGQGNQPQHF.

This chain connects TRBV9 to TRBJ2-7; TCRdb outputs TRBD1, but without DNA this stays unchecked. The germline V gene has CDR1 SGDLS and CDR2 YYNGEE. This CDR3 has 11 amino acids. CDR3: CASSQGWEQYF.

The J gene is TRBJ2-1, the V gene TRBV7-8; TCRdb lists TRBD1, though no DNA is available to test this call. Germline V gene sequence: CDR1 SGHVS, CDR2 FQNEAQ. The CDR3 is 19 residues long. The CDR3 is CASSFPGQGVVGSYNEQFF.

The CDR3 spells CASSLAYDNEQFF. The chain combines TRBV5-1 with TRBJ2-1. Germline V gene sequence: CDR1 SGHRS, CDR2 YFSETQ. This CDR3 comprises 13 residues.

The rearrangement links TRBV7-8 to TRBJ1-6. There are 17 residues in the CDR3. Germline V gene lookup returns CDR1 SGHVS and CDR2 FQNEAQ. CDR3 in amino acids: CASSLGVTSSYNSPLHF.

The V and J genes are TRBV12-3 or TRBV12-4 and TRBJ1-1; TCRdb's D gene call, TRBD1, goes unchecked for lack of DNA. The CDR3 covers 14 residues. The chain's CDR3 is CASSSYGANTEAFF.

The V gene is TRBV7-2, the J gene TRBJ2-7; TCRdb names TRBD2, which stays unverified in the absence of DNA. Germline V gene sequence: CDR1 SGHTA, CDR2 FQGNSA. The CDR3 runs to 17 residues. The chain's CDR3 is CASSLLALAGRSYEQYF.

The V and J genes are TRBV12-3 or TRBV12-4 and TRBJ1-2; as DNA is missing, the TRBD1 call by TCRdb cannot be tested. CDR3 length: 17 residues. The chain's CDR3 is CASSLAGQGAPNYGYTF.

V is TRBV7-9 and J is TRBJ2-3. CDR1 is SEHNR and CDR2 is FQNEAQ in the germline V gene (reference sequence). The CDR3 covers 12 residues. Here the CDR3 reads CASRPDRDTQYF.

The chain employs TRBV7-9 and TRBJ1-1; the D call from TCRdb, TRBD1, cannot be confirmed without DNA. The V gene's germline CDR1 is SEHNR and CDR2 FQNEAQ (reference sequence). The length of the CDR3 is 13 residues. Here the CDR3 reads CASSLGQPTEAFF.

This sequence joins TRBV7-3 and TRBJ2-1; checking the TCRdb D call of TRBD2 is not possible without DNA. This CDR3 has 14 residues. CDR1 is SGHTA, CDR2 FQGTGA, per germline. This CDR3 is CASSLLGGDNEQFF.

CDR3: CASSFQGEQFF. The chain is built from TRBV27 and TRBJ2-1; as DNA is missing, the TRBD1 call by TCRdb cannot be tested. Germline values: CDR1 MNHEY, CDR2 SMNVEV (reference sequence). The CDR3 sequence is 11 residues long.

V is TRBV9 and J is TRBJ2-5. Germline CDR1 is SGDLS and CDR2 is YYNGEE. The CDR3 is 13 residues long. The CDR3 protein is CASSVALQETQYF.

This chain links TRBV7-8 with TRBJ2-2; TCRdb's assignment of TRBD1 cannot be checked, as there is no DNA. CDR1 and CDR2 from the germline V gene are SGHVS and FQNEAQ. The CDR3 extends over 17 amino acids. CDR3 protein: CASSLKATGGFSGELFF.

This chain links TRBV7-2 with TRBJ2-5. The CDR3 totals 13 residues. Germline V lookup: CDR1 SGHTA, CDR2 FQGNSA. The CDR3 sequence: CASSLQIQETQYF.

The V and J genes are TRBV19 and TRBJ2-1; TCRdb outputs TRBD2, but without DNA this stays unchecked. The CDR3 runs 15 residues. CDR1 LNHDA and CDR2 SQIVND come from the germline V gene (reference sequence). CDR3 region: CASSIVLALNNEQFF.

V and J are TRBV28 and TRBJ2-1; TCRdb returns TRBD2, unconfirmable since there is no DNA. CDR3 length: 15 amino acids. Germline CDR1 is MDHEN and CDR2 is SYDVKM. The CDR3 loop is CASSTPGGGYNEQFF. The full variable domain, completed using reference TRBV28 and TRBJ2-1, is DVKVTQSSRYLVKRTGEKVFLECVQDMDHENMFWYRQDPGLGLRLIYFSYDVKMKEKGDIPEGYSVSREKKERFSLILESASTNQTSMYLCASSTPGGGYNEQFFGPGTRLTVL.

V and J are TRBV29-1 and TRBJ2-1; TCRdb indicates TRBD1, and absent DNA this call remains unverified. The germline V gene has CDR1 SQVTM and CDR2 ANQGSEA. The CDR3 spans 13 residues. The CDR3 here is CSVGEGAGYEQFF.

The chain is built from TRBV5-1 and TRBJ1-1; the TCRdb call, TRBD1, lacks DNA for checking. This CDR3 is 15 amino acids long. Per germline, CDR1 SGHRS and CDR2 YFSETQ. This chain's CDR3 is CASSPGDSTNTEAFF.